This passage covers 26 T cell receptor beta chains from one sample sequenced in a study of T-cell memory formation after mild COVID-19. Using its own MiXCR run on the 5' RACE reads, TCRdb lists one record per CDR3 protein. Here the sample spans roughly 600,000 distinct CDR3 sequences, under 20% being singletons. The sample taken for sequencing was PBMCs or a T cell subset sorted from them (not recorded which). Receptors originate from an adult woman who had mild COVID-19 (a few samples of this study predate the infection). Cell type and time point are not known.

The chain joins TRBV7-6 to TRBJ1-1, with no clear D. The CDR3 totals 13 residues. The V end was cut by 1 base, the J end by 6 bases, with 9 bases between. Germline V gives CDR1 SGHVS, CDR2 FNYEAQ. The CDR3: CASSLVGDAEAFF. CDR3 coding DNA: TGTGCCAGCAGCTTAGTTGGGGATGCTGAAGCTTTCTTT.

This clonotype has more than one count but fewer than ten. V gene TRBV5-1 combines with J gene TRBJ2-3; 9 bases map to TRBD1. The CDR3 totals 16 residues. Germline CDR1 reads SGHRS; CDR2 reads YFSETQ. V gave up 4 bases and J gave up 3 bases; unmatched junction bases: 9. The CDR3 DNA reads TGCGCCAGCAGCCCACCGGGACAGGGTGGGACAGATACGCAGTATTTT. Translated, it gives CASSPPGQGGTDTQYF.

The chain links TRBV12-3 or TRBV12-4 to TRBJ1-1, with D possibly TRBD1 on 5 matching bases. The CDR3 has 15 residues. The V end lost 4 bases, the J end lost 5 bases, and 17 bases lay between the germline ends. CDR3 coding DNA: TGTGCCAGCAGTTCCGGGGGGAGCTTGCAGACTGAAGCTTTCTTT. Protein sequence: CASSSGGSLQTEAFF.

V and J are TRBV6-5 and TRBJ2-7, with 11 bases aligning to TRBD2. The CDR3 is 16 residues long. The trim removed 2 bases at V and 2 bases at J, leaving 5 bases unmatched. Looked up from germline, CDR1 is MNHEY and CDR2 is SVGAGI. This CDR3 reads CASSYRGTSGPYEQYF. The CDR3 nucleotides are TGTGCCAGCAGTTACCGGGGGACTAGCGGACCCTACGAGCAGTACTTC.

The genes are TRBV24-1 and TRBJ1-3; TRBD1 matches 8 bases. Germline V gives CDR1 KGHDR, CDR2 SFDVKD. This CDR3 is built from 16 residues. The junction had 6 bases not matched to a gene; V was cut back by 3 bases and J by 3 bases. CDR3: CATSDRDRTGGNTIYF. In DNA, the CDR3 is TGTGCCACCAGTGATCGGGACAGGACGGGTGGAAACACCATATATTTT.

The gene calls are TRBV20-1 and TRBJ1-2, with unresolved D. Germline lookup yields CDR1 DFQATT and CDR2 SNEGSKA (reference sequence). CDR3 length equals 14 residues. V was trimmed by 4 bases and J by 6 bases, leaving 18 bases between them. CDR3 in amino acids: CSATEGFLRNGYTF. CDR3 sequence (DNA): TGCAGTGCTACTGAGGGATTCCTCCGGAATGGCTACACCTTC.

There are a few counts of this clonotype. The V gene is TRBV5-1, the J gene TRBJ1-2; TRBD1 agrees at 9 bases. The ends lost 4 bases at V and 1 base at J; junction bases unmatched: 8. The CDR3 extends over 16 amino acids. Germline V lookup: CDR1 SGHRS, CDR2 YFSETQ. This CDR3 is CASSQSGTGINYGYTF. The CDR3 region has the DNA TGCGCCAGCAGCCAGTCCGGGACAGGGATTAACTATGGCTACACCTTC.

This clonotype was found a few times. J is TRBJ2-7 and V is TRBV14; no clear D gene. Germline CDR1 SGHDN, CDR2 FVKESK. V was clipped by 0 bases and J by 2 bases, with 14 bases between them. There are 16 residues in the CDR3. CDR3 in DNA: TGTGCCAGCAGCCAAGATCCGGTTGAGAACACCTACGAGCAGTACTTC. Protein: CASSQDPVENTYEQYF.

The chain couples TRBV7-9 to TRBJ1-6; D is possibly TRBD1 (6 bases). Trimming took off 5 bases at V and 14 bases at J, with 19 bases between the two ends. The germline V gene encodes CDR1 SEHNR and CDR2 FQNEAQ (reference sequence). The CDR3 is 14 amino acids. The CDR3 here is CASSEGGGDLALHF. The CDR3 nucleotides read TGTGCCAGCAGCGAGGGAGGGGGGGATTTGGCCCTCCACTTT.

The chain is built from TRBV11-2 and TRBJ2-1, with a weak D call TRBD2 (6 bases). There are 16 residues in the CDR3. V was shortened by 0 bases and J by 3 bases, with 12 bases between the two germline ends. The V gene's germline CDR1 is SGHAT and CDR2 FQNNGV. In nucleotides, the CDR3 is TGTGCCAGCAGCTTAGATTTCCTAGCGAGCTACAATGAGCAGTTCTTC. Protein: CASSLDFLASYNEQFF.

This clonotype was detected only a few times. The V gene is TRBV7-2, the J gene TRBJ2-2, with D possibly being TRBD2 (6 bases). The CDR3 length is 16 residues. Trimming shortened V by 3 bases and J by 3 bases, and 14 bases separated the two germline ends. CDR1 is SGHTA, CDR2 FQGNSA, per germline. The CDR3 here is CASSFWGGGDTGELFF. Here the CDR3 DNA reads TGTGCCAGCAGCTTTTGGGGAGGAGGCGACACCGGGGAGCTGTTTTTT.

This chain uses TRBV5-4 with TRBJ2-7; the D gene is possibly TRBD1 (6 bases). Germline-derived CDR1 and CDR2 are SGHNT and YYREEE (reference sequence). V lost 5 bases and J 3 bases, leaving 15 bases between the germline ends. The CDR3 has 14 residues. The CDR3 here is CASRILGQGYEQYF. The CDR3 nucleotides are TGTGCCAGCAGAATCCTGGGACAAGGCTACGAGCAGTACTTC.

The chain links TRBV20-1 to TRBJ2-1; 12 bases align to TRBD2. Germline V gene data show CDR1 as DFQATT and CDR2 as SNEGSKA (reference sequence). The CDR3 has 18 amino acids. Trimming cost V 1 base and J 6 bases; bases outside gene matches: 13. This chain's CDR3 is CSARVPPSGGAFRNEQFF. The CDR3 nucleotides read TGCAGTGCTAGAGTTCCTCCTAGCGGGGGGGCTTTCCGCAATGAGCAGTTCTTC.

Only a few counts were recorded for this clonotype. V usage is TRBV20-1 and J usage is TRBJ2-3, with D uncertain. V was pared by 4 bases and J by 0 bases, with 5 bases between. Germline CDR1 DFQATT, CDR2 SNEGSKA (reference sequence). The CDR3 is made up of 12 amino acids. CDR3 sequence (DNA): TGCAGTGCTATGGTCAGCACAGATACGCAGTATTTT. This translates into CSAMVSTDTQYF.

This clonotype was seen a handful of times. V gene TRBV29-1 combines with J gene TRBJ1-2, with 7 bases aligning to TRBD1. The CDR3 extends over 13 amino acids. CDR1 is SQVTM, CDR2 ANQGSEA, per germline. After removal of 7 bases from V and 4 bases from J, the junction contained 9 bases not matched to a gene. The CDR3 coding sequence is TGCAGCGCTCTGACCGGGACAGTCTATGGCTACACCTTC. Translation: CSALTGTVYGYTF.

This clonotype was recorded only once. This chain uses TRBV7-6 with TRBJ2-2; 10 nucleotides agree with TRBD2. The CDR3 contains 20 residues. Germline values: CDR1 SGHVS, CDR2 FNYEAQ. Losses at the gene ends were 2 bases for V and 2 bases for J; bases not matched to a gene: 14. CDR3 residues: CASSLRAPVVAGGNTGELFF. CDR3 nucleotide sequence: TGTGCCAGCAGCTTACGGGCGCCGGTCGTAGCGGGAGGCAACACCGGGGAGCTGTTTTTT.

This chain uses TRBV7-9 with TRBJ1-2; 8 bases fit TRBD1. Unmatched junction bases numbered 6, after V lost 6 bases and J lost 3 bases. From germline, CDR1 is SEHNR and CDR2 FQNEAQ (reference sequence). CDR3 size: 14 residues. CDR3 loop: CASSATGADYGYTF. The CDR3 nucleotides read TGTGCCAGCAGTGCGACAGGGGCGGACTATGGCTACACCTTC.

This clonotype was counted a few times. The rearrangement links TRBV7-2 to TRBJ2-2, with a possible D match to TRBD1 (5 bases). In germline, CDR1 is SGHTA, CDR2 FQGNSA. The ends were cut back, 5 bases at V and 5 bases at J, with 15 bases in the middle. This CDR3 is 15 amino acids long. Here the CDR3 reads CASSPDSRETGELFF. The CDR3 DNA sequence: TGTGCCAGCAGCCCAGACAGTAGGGAAACCGGGGAGCTGTTTTTT.

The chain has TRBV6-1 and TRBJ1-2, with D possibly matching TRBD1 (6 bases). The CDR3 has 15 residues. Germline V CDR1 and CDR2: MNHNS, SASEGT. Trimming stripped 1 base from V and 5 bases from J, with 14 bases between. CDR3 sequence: CASSEEYRALYGYTF. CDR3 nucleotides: TGTGCCAGCAGTGAAGAATACAGGGCCTTATATGGCTACACCTTC.

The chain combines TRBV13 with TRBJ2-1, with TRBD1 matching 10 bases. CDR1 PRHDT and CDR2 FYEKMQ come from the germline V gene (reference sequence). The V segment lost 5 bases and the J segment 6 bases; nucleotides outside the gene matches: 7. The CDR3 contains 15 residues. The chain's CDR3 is CASSLGTGVGNEQFF. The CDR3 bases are TGTGCCAGCAGCCTTGGGACAGGGGTGGGCAATGAGCAGTTCTTC. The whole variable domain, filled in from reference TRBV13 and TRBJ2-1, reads AAGVIQSPRHLIKEKRETATLKCYPIPRHDTVYWYQQGPGQDPQFLISFYEKMQSDKGSIPDRFSAQQFSDYHSELNMSSLELGDSALYFCASSLGTGVGNEQFFGPGTRLTVL.

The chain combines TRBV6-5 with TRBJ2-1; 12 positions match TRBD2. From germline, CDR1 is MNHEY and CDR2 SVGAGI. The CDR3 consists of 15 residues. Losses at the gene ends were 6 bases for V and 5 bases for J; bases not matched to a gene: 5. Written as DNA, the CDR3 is TGTGCCAGCAGGACACTAGCGGGGGGTAACAATGAGCAGTTCTTC. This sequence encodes CASRTLAGGNNEQFF.

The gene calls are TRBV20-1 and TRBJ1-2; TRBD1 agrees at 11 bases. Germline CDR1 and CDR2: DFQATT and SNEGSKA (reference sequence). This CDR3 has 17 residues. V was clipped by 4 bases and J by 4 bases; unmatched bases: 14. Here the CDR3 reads CSAIHESTGQGGYGYTF. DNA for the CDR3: TGCAGTGCTATACACGAGAGCACGGGACAGGGGGGCTATGGCTACACCTTC.

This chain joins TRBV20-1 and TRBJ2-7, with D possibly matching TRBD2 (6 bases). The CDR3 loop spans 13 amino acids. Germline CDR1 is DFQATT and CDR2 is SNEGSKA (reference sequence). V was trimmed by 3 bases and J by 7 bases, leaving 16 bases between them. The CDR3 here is CSARGLLRREQYF. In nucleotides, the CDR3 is TGCAGTGCTAGGGGACTCCTAAGGAGGGAGCAGTACTTC.

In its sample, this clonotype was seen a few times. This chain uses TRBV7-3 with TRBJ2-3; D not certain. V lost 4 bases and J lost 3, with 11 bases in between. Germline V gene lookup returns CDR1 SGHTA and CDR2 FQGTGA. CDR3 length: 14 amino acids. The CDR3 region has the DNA TGTGCCAGCAGCTCCTCCCGGCAAACAGATACGCAGTATTTT. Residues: CASSSSRQTDTQYF.

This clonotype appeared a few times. CDR3 in amino acids: CASSTGPETQYF. In nucleotides, the CDR3 is TGTGCCAGCAGCACCGGCCCAGAGACCCAGTACTTC. This chain joins TRBV7-6 and TRBJ2-5; D call uncertain. The CDR3 loop spans 12 amino acids. The V end was cut by 5 bases, the J end by 4 bases, with 8 bases between. CDR1 and CDR2 from the germline V gene are SGHVS and FNYEAQ.

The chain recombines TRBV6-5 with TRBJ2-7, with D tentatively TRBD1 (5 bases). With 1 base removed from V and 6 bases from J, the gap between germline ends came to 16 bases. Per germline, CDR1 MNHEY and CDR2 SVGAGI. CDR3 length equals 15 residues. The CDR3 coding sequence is TGTGCCAGCAGTTACTATGTGGGGCACGGCCGCGAGCAGTACTTC. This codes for CASSYYVGHGREQYF.